This T cell receptor beta chain originates from a study of OX40 agonist ivuxolimab in advanced cancers. On the study more broadly: Ivuxolimab was administered intravenously to patients at 0.01 to 10 mg/kg every 2 weeks. A male proportion of 82.7% was recorded, with mean age 60 years and range about 20 to 85. Study-wide results and caveats: At 0.1 to 3.0 mg/kg and by week 6, CD4+ and CD8+ T cells in the blood had expanded clonally.

Comment on this clone: The target antigen is unknown.

Profiling relied on immunoSEQ multiplex PCR, and the TCRdb table lists in-frame clones only, not all of them. The data contain some 30,000 clones, about 80% of them seen just once; the ten biggest clones take up 15%. The V gene's germline CDR1 is SQVTM and CDR2 ANQGSEA. The length of the CDR3 is 11 residues. J lost 6 bases, V lost 3 bases, and 2 bases had no gene match. The sequencing here drew on CD4+ or CD8+ T cells sorted from blood, taken in a trial of the OX40 agonist ivuxolimab. The receptor's source is an adult with an advanced solid tumor such as melanoma, head and neck, liver or kidney cancer. This sequence joins TRBV29-1 and TRBJ2-7, with 7 bases lining up with TRBD2. The chain's CDR3 is CSVDRGVEQYF. The CDR3 DNA reads as TGCAGCGTTGACCGGGGGGTCGAGCAGTACTTC.